This T cell receptor (beta chain) was sequenced during a study of OX40 agonist ivuxolimab in advanced cancers. Study background: Among those enrolled, mean age was around 55 years (range roughly 23 to 90) and roughly 84% were male. Two patients with cutaneous melanoma and one with hepatocellular carcinoma, three in total, showed partial responses. Overall study results and limits: CD8+ T cells were the subset that, on average, had more expanded clones than CD4+.

The CDR3 consists of 16 residues. Trimming took off 3 bases at V and 0 bases at J, with 15 bases between the two ends. Germline V lookup: CDR1 GTSNPN, CDR2 SVGIG (reference sequence). Assay: immunoSEQ multiplex PCR; the TCRdb copy retains only in-frame clones and omits some. This repertoire shows tens of thousands of clones, roughly 90% found once; its top ten account for approximately 0.99%. Comment on this clone: What it binds is unknown.

The clonotype was recovered from an adult with an advanced solid tumor such as melanoma, head and neck, liver or kidney cancer. The sample consisted of CD4+ or CD8+ T cells sorted from blood, taken in a trial of the OX40 agonist ivuxolimab. This sequence joins TRBV30 and TRBJ2-1, with D unclear. In nucleotides, the CDR3 is TGTGCCTGGAGCCCTACGGGCAGGAGCTCCTACAATGAGCAGTTCTTC. Its translation is CAWSPTGRSSYNEQFF.